The present T cell receptor (beta chain) was sequenced within a study of liver allograft versus peripheral blood T cells. At the level of the study: Comparing T cell receptor repertoires in transplanted livers with those in recipients' peripheral blood was part of the design.

Germline trimming cut 2 bases from V and 3 bases from J; bases unmatched to any gene: 4. Germline-derived CDR1 and CDR2 are SEHNR and FQNEAQ (reference sequence). The CDR3 has 16 amino acids. From the reads, TCRdb called clonotypes with MiXCR, one entry per CDR3 protein. The sample has some 9,200 distinct CDR3 sequences; roughly a quarter are singletons. The receptor's source is a human patient who had a liver transplant. Certain T cells may be donor cells from the graft. This chain uses TRBV7-9 with TRBJ2-6, with 7 bases fitting TRBD1. The CDR3 sequence is CASSLKGANGANVLTF. CDR3 sequence (DNA): TGTGCCAGCAGCTTAAAGGGGGCGAATGGGGCCAACGTCCTGACTTTC.